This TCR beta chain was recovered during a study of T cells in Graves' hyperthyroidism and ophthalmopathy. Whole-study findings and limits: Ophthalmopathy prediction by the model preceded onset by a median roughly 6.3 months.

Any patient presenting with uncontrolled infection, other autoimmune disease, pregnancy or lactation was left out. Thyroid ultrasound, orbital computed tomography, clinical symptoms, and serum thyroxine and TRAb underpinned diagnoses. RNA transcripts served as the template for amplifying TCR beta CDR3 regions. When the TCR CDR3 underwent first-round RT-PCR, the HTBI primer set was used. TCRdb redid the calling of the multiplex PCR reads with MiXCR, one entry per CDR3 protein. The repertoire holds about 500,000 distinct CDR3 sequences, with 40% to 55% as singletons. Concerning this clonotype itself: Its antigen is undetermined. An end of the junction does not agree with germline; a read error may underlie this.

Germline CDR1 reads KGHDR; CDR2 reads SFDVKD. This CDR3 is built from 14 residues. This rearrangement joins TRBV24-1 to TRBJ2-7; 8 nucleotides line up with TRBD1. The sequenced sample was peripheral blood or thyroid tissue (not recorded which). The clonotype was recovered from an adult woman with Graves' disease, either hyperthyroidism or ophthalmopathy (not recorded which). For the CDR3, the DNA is TGTGCCACCAGTGCCCGAACAGGGGGTGACGGGCAGTGCTTC. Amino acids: CATSARTGGDGQCF.